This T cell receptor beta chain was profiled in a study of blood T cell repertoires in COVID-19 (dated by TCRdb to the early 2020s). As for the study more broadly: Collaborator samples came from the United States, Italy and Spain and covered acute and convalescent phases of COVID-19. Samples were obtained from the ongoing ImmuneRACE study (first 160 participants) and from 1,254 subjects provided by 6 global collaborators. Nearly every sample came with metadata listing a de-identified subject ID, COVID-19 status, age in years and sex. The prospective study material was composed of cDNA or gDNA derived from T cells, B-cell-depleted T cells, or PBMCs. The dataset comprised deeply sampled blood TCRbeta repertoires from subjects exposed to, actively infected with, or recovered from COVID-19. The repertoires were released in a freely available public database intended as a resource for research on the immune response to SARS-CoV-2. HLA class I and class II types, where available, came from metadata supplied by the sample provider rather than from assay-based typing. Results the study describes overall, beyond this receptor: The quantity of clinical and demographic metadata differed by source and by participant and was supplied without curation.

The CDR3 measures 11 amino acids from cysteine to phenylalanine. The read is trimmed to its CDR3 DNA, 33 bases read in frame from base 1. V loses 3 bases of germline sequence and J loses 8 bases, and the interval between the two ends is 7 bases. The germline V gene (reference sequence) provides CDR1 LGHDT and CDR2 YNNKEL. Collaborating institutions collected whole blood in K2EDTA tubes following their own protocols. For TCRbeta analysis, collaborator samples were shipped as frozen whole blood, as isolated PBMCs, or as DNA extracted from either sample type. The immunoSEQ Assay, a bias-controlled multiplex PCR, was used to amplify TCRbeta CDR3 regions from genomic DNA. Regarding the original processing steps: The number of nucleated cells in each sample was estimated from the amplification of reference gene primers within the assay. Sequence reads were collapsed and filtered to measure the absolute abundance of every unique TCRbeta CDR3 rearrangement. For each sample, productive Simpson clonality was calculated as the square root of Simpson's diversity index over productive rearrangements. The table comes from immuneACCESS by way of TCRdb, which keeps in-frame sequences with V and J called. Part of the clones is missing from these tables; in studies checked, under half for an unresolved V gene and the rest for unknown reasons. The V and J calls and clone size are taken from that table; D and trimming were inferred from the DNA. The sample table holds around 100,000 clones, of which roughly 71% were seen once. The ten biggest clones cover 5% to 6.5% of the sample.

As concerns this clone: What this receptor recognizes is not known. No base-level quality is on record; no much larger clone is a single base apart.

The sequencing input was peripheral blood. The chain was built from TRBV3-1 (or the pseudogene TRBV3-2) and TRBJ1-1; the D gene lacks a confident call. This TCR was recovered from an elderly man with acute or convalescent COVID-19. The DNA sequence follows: TGTGCCAGCAGCCAGGCGGGGGAAGCTTTCTTT. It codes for CASSQAGEAFF.